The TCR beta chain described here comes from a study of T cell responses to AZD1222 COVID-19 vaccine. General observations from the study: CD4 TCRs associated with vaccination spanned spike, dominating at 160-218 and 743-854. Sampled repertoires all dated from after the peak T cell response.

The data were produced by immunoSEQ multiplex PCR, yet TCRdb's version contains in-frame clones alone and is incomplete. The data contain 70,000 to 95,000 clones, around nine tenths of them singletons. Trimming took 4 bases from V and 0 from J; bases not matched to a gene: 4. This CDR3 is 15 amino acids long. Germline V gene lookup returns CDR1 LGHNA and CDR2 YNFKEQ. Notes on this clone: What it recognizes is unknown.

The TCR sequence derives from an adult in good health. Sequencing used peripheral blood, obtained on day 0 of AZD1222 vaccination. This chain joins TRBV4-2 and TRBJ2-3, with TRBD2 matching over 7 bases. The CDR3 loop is CASSREGPSTDTQYF. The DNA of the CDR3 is TGTGCCAGCAGCCGGGAGGGCCCTAGCACAGATACGCAGTATTTT.